Below, 10 T cell receptor beta chains from the same sample are listed, as sequenced in a study of blood T cell repertoires in COVID-19. Sequencing was performed with immunoSEQ multiplex PCR; in TCRdb, only in-frame clones are kept and a portion is missing. The sample lists around 200,000 clones, about 90% occurring once. Material: PBMCs or T cells enriched from blood (not recorded which). All receptors derive from a woman between 45 and 60 years old in a cohort exposed to, infected with or recovered from COVID-19 (not recorded which).

This sequence joins TRBV12-3 or TRBV12-4 and TRBJ2-7; possibly TRBD1 for D (6 bases). Trimming shortened V by 6 bases and J by 2 bases, and 11 bases separated the two germline ends. The CDR3 is made up of 13 amino acids. The chain's CDR3 is CASRSRGPYEQYF. CDR3 DNA sequence: TGTGCCAGCAGGTCCAGGGGCCCCTACGAGCAGTACTTC.

The chain recombines TRBV10-3 with TRBJ2-1, with 14 nucleotides matching TRBD2. Germline CDR1 ENHRY, CDR2 SYGVKD. Losses at the gene ends were 11 bases for V and 8 bases for J; bases not matched to a gene: 8. This CDR3 is 14 amino acids long. In DNA form, the CDR3 reads TGTGCCGCCCGGACTAGCGGGGGGACGGATGAGCAGTTCTTC. Translation: CAARTSGGTDEQFF.

This chain connects TRBV27 to TRBJ2-2; no clear D. The CDR3 loop spans 14 amino acids. Trimming took off 7 bases at V and 4 bases at J, with 13 bases between the two ends. CDR1 is MNHEY, CDR2 SMNVEV, per germline (reference sequence). This chain's CDR3 is CASTTLHSTGELFF. The CDR3 DNA reads TGTGCCAGCACTACTCTTCACAGCACCGGGGAGCTGTTTTTT.

Only one count was recorded for this clone. The V gene is TRBV7-9, the J gene TRBJ1-4; 7 nucleotides line up with TRBD1. Germline CDR1 and CDR2: SEHNR and FQNEAQ (reference sequence). The CDR3 has 15 residues. Trimming cost V 6 bases and J 4 bases; bases outside gene matches: 8. The CDR3 reads CASSLSGQRNEKLFF. CDR3 DNA sequence: TGTGCCAGCAGTTTGTCGGGACAGCGTAATGAAAAACTGTTTTTT.

With regard to this clone: Other nucleotide sequences from this sample produce the same CDR3. The V call is TRBV7-9, the J call TRBJ1-2, with 8 bases that match TRBD1. CDR3 length equals 15 residues. CDR1 SEHNR and CDR2 FQNEAQ come from the germline V gene (reference sequence). V lost 2 bases to trimming and J lost 8 bases; unmatched junction nucleotides: 10. The CDR3 DNA sequence: TGTGCCAGCAGCTTAAATTTCGGGACAGGATTCGGCTACACCTTC. This translates into CASSLNFGTGFGYTF. Drawing the rest from reference TRBV7-9 and TRBJ1-2, the complete variable domain is DTGVSQNPRHKITKRGQNVTFRCDPISEHNRLYWYRQTLGQGPEFLTYFQNEAQLEKSRLLSDRFSAERPKGSFSTLEIQRTEQGDSAMYLCASSLNFGTGFGYTFGSGTRLTVV.

This clone showed up just a few times. V gene TRBV27 combines with J gene TRBJ1-3; maybe TRBD1 (6 bases). Trimming pared 2 bases from V and 0 bases from J, leaving 11 bases between. Per germline, CDR1 MNHEY and CDR2 SMNVEV (reference sequence). This CDR3 is 16 amino acids long. CDR3 loop: CASSLGQPDSGNTIYF. The CDR3 bases are TGTGCCAGCAGTTTAGGACAGCCAGACTCTGGAAACACCATATATTTT.

The CDR3: CASRRPLSGEAFF. The CDR3, as DNA: TGTGCCAGCAGGCGTCCGCTGTCCGGGGAAGCTTTCTTT. This chain connects TRBV28 to TRBJ1-1; D is uncertain. CDR3 length: 13 residues. V lost 6 bases and J 8 bases, leaving 16 bases between the germline ends. Germline CDR1 MDHEN, CDR2 SYDVKM.

The V call is TRBV5-6, the J call TRBJ2-2; 8 bases are a match to TRBD1. With V trimmed by 0 bases and J by 6 bases, 7 bases remained unmatched. The CDR3 contains 16 residues. CDR1 is SGHDT, CDR2 YYEEEE, per germline. The CDR3 region has the DNA TGTGCCAGCAGCTTGGCACAGGGGGTAATTTCCGGGGAGCTGTTTTTT. This codes for CASSLAQGVISGELFF.

The V gene is TRBV4-1, the J gene TRBJ2-4, with TRBD1 matching 8 bases. CDR1 is MGHRA and CDR2 is YSYEKL in the germline V gene. The CDR3 contains 15 residues. The V segment lost 4 bases and the J segment 1 base; nucleotides outside the gene matches: 3. Here the CDR3 reads CASSPTGAAKNIQYF. CDR3 DNA: TGCGCCAGCAGCCCGACAGGGGCGGCCAAAAACATTCAGTACTTC.

The V and J genes are TRBV6-2 or TRBV6-3 and TRBJ1-5; no clear D gene. Germline-derived CDR1 and CDR2 are MNHEY and SVGEGT. V lost 2 bases and J lost 0, with 11 bases in between. The CDR3 spans 16 residues. DNA of the CDR3: TGTGCCAGCAGTTACGGGTTCAGCGGTAGCAATCAGCCCCAGCATTTT. It is translated as CASSYGFSGSNQPQHF.